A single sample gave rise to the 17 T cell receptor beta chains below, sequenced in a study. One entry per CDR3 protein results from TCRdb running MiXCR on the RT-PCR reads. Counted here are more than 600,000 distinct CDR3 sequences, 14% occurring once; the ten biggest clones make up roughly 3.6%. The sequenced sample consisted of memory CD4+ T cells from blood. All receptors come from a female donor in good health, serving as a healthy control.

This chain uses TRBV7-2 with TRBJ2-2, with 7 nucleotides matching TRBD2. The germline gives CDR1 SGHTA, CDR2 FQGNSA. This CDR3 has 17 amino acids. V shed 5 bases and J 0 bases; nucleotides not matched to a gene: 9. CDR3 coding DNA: TGTGCCAGCAGCCCCACCCGGGGACTACCGAACACCGGGGAGCTGTTTTTT. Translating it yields CASSPTRGLPNTGELFF.

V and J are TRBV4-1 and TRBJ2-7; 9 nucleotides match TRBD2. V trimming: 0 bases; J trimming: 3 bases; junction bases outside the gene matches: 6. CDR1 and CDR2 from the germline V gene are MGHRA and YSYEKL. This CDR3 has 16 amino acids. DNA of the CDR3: TGCGCCAGCAGCCAAGATTTCGCGGGAGGGAACTACGAGCAGTACTTC. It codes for CASSQDFAGGNYEQYF.

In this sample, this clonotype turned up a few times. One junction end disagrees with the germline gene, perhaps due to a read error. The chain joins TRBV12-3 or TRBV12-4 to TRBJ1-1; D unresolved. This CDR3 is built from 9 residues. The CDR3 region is CASVAGPLF. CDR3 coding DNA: TGTGCCAGCGTAGCCGGCCCCCTGTTT.

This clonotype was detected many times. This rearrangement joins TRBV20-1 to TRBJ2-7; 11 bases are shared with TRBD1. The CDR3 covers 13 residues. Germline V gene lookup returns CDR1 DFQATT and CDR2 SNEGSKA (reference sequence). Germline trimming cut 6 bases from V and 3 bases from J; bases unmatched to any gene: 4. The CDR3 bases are TGCAGTGCCTCCGGGACAGGGGGCTACGAGCAGTACTTC. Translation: CSASGTGGYEQYF.

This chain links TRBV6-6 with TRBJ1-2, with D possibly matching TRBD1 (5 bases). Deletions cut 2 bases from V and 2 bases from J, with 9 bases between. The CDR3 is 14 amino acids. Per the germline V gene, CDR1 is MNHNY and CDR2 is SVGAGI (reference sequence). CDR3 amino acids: CASSYGGINYGYTF. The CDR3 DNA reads TGTGCCAGCAGTTACGGGGGAATCAACTATGGCTACACCTTC.

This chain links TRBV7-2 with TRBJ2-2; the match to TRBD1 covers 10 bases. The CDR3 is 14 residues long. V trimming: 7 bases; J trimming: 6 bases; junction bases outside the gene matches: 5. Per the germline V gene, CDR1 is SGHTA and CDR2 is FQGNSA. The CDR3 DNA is TGTGCCAGCACCCGGGACAGGGGATCCGGGGAGCTGTTTTTT. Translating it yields CASTRDRGSGELFF.

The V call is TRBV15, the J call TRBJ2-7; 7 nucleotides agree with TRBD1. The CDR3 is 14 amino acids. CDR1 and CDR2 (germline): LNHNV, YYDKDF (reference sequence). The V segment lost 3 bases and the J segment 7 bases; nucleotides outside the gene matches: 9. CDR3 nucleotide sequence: TGTGCCACCAGCAGGGACAGGACTCAAGGGGAGCAGTACTTC. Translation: CATSRDRTQGEQYF.

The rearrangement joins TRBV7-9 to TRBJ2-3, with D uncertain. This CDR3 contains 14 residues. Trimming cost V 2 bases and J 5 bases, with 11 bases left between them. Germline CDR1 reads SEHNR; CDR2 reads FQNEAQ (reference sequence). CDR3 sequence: CASSLMTALDTQYF. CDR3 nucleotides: TGTGCCAGCAGCTTAATGACCGCTTTAGATACGCAGTATTTT.

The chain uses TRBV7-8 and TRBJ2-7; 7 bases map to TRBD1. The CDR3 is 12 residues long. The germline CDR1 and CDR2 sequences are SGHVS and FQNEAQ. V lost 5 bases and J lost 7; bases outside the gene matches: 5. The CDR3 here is CASSKQGTEQYF. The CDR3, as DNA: TGTGCCAGCAGCAAACAGGGGACGGAGCAGTACTTC.

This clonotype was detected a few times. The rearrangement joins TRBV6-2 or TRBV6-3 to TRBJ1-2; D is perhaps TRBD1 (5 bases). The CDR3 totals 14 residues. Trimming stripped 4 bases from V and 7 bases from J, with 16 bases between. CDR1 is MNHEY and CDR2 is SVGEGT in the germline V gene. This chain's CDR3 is CASSSSGASRGYTF. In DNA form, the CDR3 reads TGTGCCAGCAGTTCCTCCGGGGCAAGCCGTGGCTACACCTTC.

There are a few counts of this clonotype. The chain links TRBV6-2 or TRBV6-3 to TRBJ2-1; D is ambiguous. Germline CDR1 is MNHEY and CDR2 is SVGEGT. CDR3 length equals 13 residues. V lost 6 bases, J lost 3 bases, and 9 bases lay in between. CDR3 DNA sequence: TGTGCCAGCAGGGCGGACCACTACAATGAGCAGTTCTTC. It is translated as CASRADHYNEQFF.

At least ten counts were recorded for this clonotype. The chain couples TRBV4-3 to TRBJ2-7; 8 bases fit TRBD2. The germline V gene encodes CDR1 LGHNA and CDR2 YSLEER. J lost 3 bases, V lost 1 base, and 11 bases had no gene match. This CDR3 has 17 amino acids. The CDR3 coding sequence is TGCGCCAGCAGCCAAGGTAGTGTCGAGCGGGGGATCTACGAGCAGTACTTC. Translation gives CASSQGSVERGIYEQYF.

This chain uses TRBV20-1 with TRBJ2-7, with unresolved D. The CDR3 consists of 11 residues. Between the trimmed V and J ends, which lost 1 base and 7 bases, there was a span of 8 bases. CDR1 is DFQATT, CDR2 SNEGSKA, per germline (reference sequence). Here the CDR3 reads CSARGIREQYF. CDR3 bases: TGCAGTGCTAGAGGGATCCGGGAGCAGTACTTC.

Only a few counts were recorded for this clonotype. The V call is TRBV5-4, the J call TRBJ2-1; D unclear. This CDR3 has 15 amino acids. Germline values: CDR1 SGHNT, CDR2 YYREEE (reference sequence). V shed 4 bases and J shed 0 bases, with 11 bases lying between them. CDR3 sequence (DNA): TGTGCCAGCAGCCCTACGATGAACTCCTACAATGAGCAGTTCTTC. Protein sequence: CASSPTMNSYNEQFF.

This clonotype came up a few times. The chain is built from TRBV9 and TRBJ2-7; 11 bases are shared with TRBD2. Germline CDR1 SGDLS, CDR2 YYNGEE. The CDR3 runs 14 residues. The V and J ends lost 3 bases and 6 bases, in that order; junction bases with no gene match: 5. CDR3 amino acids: CASSAYSGRAEQYF. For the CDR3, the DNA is TGTGCCAGCAGCGCCTATAGCGGGAGGGCCGAGCAGTACTTC.

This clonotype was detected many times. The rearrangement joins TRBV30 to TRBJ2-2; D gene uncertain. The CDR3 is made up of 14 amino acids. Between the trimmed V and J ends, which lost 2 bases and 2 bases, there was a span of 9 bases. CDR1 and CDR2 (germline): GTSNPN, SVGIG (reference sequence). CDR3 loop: CAWSLNLNTGELFF. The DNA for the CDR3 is TGTGCCTGGAGTCTTAACTTAAACACCGGGGAGCTGTTTTTT.

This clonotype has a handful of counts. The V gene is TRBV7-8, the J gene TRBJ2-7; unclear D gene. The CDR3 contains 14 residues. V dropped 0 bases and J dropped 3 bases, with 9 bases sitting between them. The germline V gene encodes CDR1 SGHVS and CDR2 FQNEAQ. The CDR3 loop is CASSLAPDLYEQYF. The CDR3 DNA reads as TGTGCCAGCAGCTTAGCCCCGGATCTCTACGAGCAGTACTTC.